The 31 T cell receptor beta chains given below trace back to one sample, sequenced in a study of blood T cell repertoires in COVID-19. Sequenced by immunoSEQ multiplex PCR; TCRdb stores in-frame clones only, minus some. There are about 180,000 clones in the sample; 60% to 80% occur only once, and approximately 14% lies in the top ten. Sequenced material: PBMCs or T cells enriched from blood (not recorded which). Receptors were obtained from a man aged 55 to 70 who had been exposed to COVID-19.

The genes are TRBV27 and TRBJ2-1, with D perhaps TRBD1 (6 bases). This CDR3 region has 13 residues. CDR1 is MNHEY, CDR2 SMNVEV, per germline (reference sequence). V was trimmed by 5 bases and J by 10 bases, leaving 15 bases between them. Written as DNA, the CDR3 is TGTGCCAGCAGTCCCTGGACAGCCGGGGAGCAGTTCTTC. Translated, it gives CASSPWTAGEQFF.

The chain recombines TRBV5-8 with TRBJ2-2; D may be TRBD1 (5 bases). There are 14 residues in the CDR3. Trimming took 4 bases from V and 2 from J, leaving 9 bases between them. CDR1 is SGHTS and CDR2 is YDEGEE in the germline V gene. The CDR3 loop is CASSRTPNTGELFF. CDR3 in DNA: TGTGCCAGCAGCCGGACACCCAACACCGGGGAGCTGTTTTTT.

The chain uses TRBV28 and TRBJ1-5, with D perhaps matching TRBD1 (5 bases). The CDR3 is 14 amino acids. Trimming removed 6 bases at V and 4 bases at J, with 13 bases between. Germline lookup yields CDR1 MDHEN and CDR2 SYDVKM. This chain's CDR3 is CASSWTPSNQPQHF. The CDR3 DNA is TGTGCCAGCAGCTGGACACCCTCAAATCAGCCCCAGCATTTT.

V is TRBV5-1 and J is TRBJ2-6; D not resolved. Trimming took off 0 bases at V and 0 bases at J, with 4 bases between the two ends. The CDR3 has 15 amino acids. Germline CDR1 reads SGHRS; CDR2 reads YFSETQ. The CDR3, as DNA: TGCGCCAGCAGCTTGGGTCACTCTGGGGCCAACGTCCTGACTTTC. It specifies CASSLGHSGANVLTF.

This clone was detected only a few times. V and J are TRBV7-9 and TRBJ1-6; TRBD1 matches 9 bases. Germline values: CDR1 SEHNR, CDR2 FQNEAQ (reference sequence). V lost 4 bases and J lost 10; bases outside the gene matches: 2. This CDR3 spans 13 amino acids. The CDR3 bases are TGTGCCAGCAGCTCGGGACAGGGATCACCCCTCCACTTT. It encodes CASSSGQGSPLHF.

The CDR3 protein is CASSPRNEQFF. CDR3 nucleotides: TGTGCCAGCTCACCGCGGAATGAGCAGTTCTTC. The J gene is TRBJ2-1, the V gene TRBV18; the D is unclear. This CDR3 has 11 amino acids. The V and J ends lost 3 bases and 7 bases respectively, with 4 bases between them. CDR1 is KGHSH and CDR2 is LQKENI in the germline V gene.

The chain combines TRBV27 with TRBJ1-1; maybe TRBD1 (5 bases). Looked up from germline, CDR1 is MNHEY and CDR2 is SMNVEV (reference sequence). V gave up 6 bases and J gave up 1 base, with 12 bases separating them. This CDR3 is built from 14 residues. CDR3 DNA: TGTGCCAGCAGGGCATACGGACAGAACACTGAAGCTTTCTTT. This sequence encodes CASRAYGQNTEAFF.

Relative to its sample, this clone is medium-sized. This rearrangement joins TRBV5-1 to TRBJ1-2, with D tentatively TRBD1 (5 bases). Trimming stripped 7 bases from V and 2 bases from J, with 12 bases between. CDR3 size: 13 residues. Germline assignment: CDR1 SGHRS and CDR2 YFSETQ. Written as DNA, the CDR3 is TGCGCCAGCGCAATGGGGGGAAACTATGGCTACACCTTC. Protein: CASAMGGNYGYTF.

The V and J genes are TRBV13 and TRBJ1-1; a possible D gene is TRBD1 (5 bases). CDR1 PRHDT and CDR2 FYEKMQ come from the germline V gene (reference sequence). V was shortened by 4 bases and J by 6 bases, with 15 bases between the two germline ends. The CDR3 length is 14 residues. DNA for the CDR3: TGTGCCAGCAGCTCCGGGGCTCGGGGGGCTGAAGCTTTCTTT. Encoded protein: CASSSGARGAEAFF.

The chain couples TRBV12-3 or TRBV12-4 to TRBJ1-2; D unresolved. The CDR3 runs to 13 residues. V lost 1 base and J 8 bases, leaving 11 bases between the germline ends. CDR3 region: CASSLGFYVGYTF. The CDR3 DNA sequence: TGTGCCAGCAGTTTAGGCTTCTATGTGGGCTACACCTTC.

The V and J genes are TRBV20-1 and TRBJ2-1; TRBD2 might be the D (6 bases). Germline V gene lookup returns CDR1 DFQATT and CDR2 SNEGSKA (reference sequence). The V gene lost 1 base and the J gene lost 11 bases, with 6 bases spanning the gap. The CDR3 length is 10 residues. This chain's CDR3 is CSARGGKQFF. CDR3 sequence (DNA): TGCAGTGCTAGAGGCGGGAAGCAGTTCTTC.

This chain connects TRBV19 to TRBJ1-5, with 8 bases lining up with TRBD1. V lost 5 bases and J lost 7; bases outside the gene matches: 7. The CDR3 loop spans 14 amino acids. Germline CDR1 LNHDA, CDR2 SQIVND (reference sequence). CDR3 sequence reads: CASSPRGRWQPQHF. CDR3 nucleotide sequence: TGTGCCAGTAGTCCCAGGGGGCGGTGGCAGCCCCAGCATTTT.

The chain has TRBV11-2 and TRBJ2-7, with 8 bases that match TRBD1. V gave up 5 bases and J gave up 3 bases; unmatched junction bases: 6. Germline V gene lookup returns CDR1 SGHAT and CDR2 FQNNGV. This CDR3 is built from 14 residues. Here the CDR3 DNA reads TGTGCCAGCAGCCGCGACAGGGGAAACTACGAGCAGTACTTC. The encoded protein is CASSRDRGNYEQYF.

The gene calls are TRBV10-1 and TRBJ1-1, with 11 bases lining up with TRBD1. With 1 base clipped from V and 5 bases from J, the junction kept 3 bases outside the gene matches. The CDR3 extends over 15 amino acids. From germline, CDR1 is WNHNN and CDR2 SYGVQD (reference sequence). CDR3 nucleotides: TGCGCCAGCAGTGAGTGGACAGGGGGCAATACTGAAGCTTTCTTT. It encodes CASSEWTGGNTEAFF.

V usage is TRBV19 and J usage is TRBJ2-2, with 7 bases that match TRBD1. Germline values: CDR1 LNHDA, CDR2 SQIVND (reference sequence). V lost 8 bases and J lost 3; bases outside the gene matches: 0. The CDR3 contains 12 residues. Here the CDR3 reads CASGQDTGELFF. For the CDR3, the DNA is TGTGCCAGTGGACAGGACACCGGGGAGCTGTTTTTT.

This clone was detected only once. This chain uses TRBV27 with TRBJ2-7; the match to TRBD1 covers 11 bases. Per germline, CDR1 MNHEY and CDR2 SMNVEV (reference sequence). Unmatched junction bases numbered 4, after V lost 3 bases and J lost 3 bases. The length of the CDR3 is 15 residues. The CDR3 loop reads CASSFQGTGGYEQYF. The CDR3 DNA sequence: TGTGCCAGCAGTTTTCAGGGGACAGGGGGCTACGAGCAGTACTTC.

The chain uses TRBV18 and TRBJ1-3, with 9 bases identical to TRBD1. Looked up from germline, CDR1 is KGHSH and CDR2 is LQKENI. J gave up 4 bases and V 3 bases, and 10 bases lay outside the gene matches. The CDR3 is 17 residues long. CDR3 residues: CASSPGQGVFVGNTIYF. As DNA, the CDR3 is TGTGCCAGCTCACCGGGACAGGGTGTATTCGTGGGAAACACCATATATTTT.

CDR3 sequence: CASSLRAASGRAYNEQFF. As DNA, the CDR3 is TGCGCCAGCAGCTTGAGGGCGGCTAGCGGGAGGGCTTACAATGAGCAGTTCTTC. The J gene is TRBJ2-1, the V gene TRBV5-1, with 12 bases lining up with TRBD2. This CDR3 has 18 amino acids. The V and J ends lost 1 base and 4 bases, in that order; junction bases with no gene match: 9. Germline V lookup: CDR1 SGHRS, CDR2 YFSETQ.

The rearrangement uses TRBV7-2 and TRBJ2-7; TRBD1 agrees at 7 bases. V was clipped by 5 bases and J by 4 bases; unmatched bases: 8. The CDR3 is 14 amino acids. CDR1 SGHTA and CDR2 FQGNSA come from the germline V gene. The CDR3 sequence is CASSPQTGQYEQYF. DNA for the CDR3: TGTGCCAGCAGCCCACAGACAGGGCAGTACGAGCAGTACTTC.

This chain joins TRBV3-1 (or the pseudogene TRBV3-2) and TRBJ2-1, with D possibly being TRBD1 (5 bases). Per germline, CDR1 LGHDT and CDR2 YNNKEL (reference sequence). This CDR3 is built from 12 residues. Trimming took off 2 bases at V and 6 bases at J, with 5 bases between the two ends. CDR3 protein: CASSQQGNEQFF. The CDR3, as DNA: TGTGCCAGCAGCCAACAGGGCAATGAGCAGTTCTTC.

The chain combines TRBV11-2 with TRBJ1-6, with unresolved D. This CDR3 comprises 14 residues. Trimming cost V 3 bases and J 5 bases, with 8 bases left between them. Per the germline V gene, CDR1 is SGHAT and CDR2 is FQNNGV. CDR3 in amino acids: CASSFAGDNSPLHF. CDR3 bases: TGTGCCAGCAGCTTCGCCGGAGATAATTCACCCCTCCACTTT.

This clone was picked up one time. As DNA, the CDR3 is TGTGCCAGCAGCTTAGAGGCGGAGAATCAGCCCCAGCATTTT. Protein product: CASSLEAENQPQHF. J is TRBJ1-5 and V is TRBV7-9; D is uncertain. Germline V gene data show CDR1 as SEHNR and CDR2 as FQNEAQ (reference sequence). CDR3 length equals 14 residues. V gave up 1 base and J gave up 4 bases, with 8 bases separating them.

The chain recombines TRBV30 with TRBJ2-7; 8 bases line up with TRBD2. The J segment lost 5 bases and the V segment lost 8 bases, leaving 8 bases of the junction unmatched. Germline lookup yields CDR1 GTSNPN and CDR2 SVGIG (reference sequence). This CDR3 contains 12 residues. CDR3 sequence reads: CARGFGRDEQYF. In DNA, the CDR3 is TGTGCCAGGGGCTTCGGGAGGGACGAGCAGTACTTC.

There are many counts of this clone. V is TRBV20-1 and J is TRBJ1-1, with D perhaps matching TRBD1 (5 bases). Germline values: CDR1 DFQATT, CDR2 SNEGSKA (reference sequence). The CDR3 covers 11 residues. The CDR3 reads CSQDKNTEAFF. DNA for the CDR3: TGCAGCCAGGACAAGAACACTGAAGCTTTCTTT.

The CDR3 DNA sequence: TGTGCCAGCAGCAAATCCGGGACAGGCTATGGCTACACCTTC. This translates into CASSKSGTGYGYTF. The genes are TRBV6-5 and TRBJ1-2; 8 nucleotides line up with TRBD1. This CDR3 has 14 residues. The germline V gene has CDR1 MNHEY and CDR2 SVGAGI. The junction had 7 bases not matched to a gene; V was cut back by 6 bases and J by 4 bases.

The rearrangement links TRBV29-1 to TRBJ1-5; D is perhaps TRBD1 (6 bases). Trimming removed 6 bases from V and 0 bases from J, with 18 bases in between. This CDR3 has 16 residues. Germline CDR1 and CDR2: SQVTM and ANQGSEA. Written as DNA, the CDR3 is TGCAGCGTCCCCGCTGAAGGGGGGGGTAGCAATCAGCCCCAGCATTTT. Encoded protein: CSVPAEGGGSNQPQHF.

This clone was detected only a few times. V gene TRBV3-1 (or the pseudogene TRBV3-2) combines with J gene TRBJ1-6; TRBD1 aligns across 9 bases. The CDR3 runs to 15 residues. Per germline, CDR1 LGHDT and CDR2 YNNKEL (reference sequence). The J segment lost 9 bases and the V segment lost 3 bases, leaving 6 bases of the junction unmatched. The CDR3 bases are TGTGCCAGCAGCCATTTTCGACAGGGGGGTTCACCCCTCCACTTT. Translated, it gives CASSHFRQGGSPLHF.

This clone came up many times. The chain carries TRBV4-3 and TRBJ2-7; 12 bases align to TRBD2. CDR1 is LGHNA, CDR2 YSLEER, per germline. The CDR3 length is 17 residues. V was clipped by 1 base and J by 1 base; unmatched bases: 5. The CDR3 loop reads CASSQGTGTSGSYEQYF. The CDR3 nucleotides read TGCGCCAGCAGCCAAGGCACTGGGACTAGCGGGTCCTACGAGCAGTACTTC.

The chain couples TRBV5-1 to TRBJ2-3; 15 nucleotides align to TRBD2. The CDR3 loop spans 17 amino acids. V shed 4 bases, J shed 2 bases, and the junction held 5 bases outside the gene matches. CDR1 is SGHRS and CDR2 is YFSETQ in the germline V gene. CDR3 in DNA: TGCGCCAGCAGCGGGGGACTAGCGGGAGGTACCACAGATACGCAGTATTTT. This encodes CASSGGLAGGTTDTQYF.

This clone was detected once. The chain has TRBV14 and TRBJ2-2, with 7 bases identical to TRBD2. Germline values: CDR1 SGHDN, CDR2 FVKESK. V shed 2 bases, J shed 6 bases, and the junction held 9 bases outside the gene matches. This CDR3 has 16 amino acids. This CDR3 is CASSQTSGMGAGELFF. CDR3 DNA sequence: TGTGCCAGCAGCCAAACCAGCGGGATGGGGGCCGGGGAGCTGTTTTTT.

The CDR3 DNA follows: TGTGCCTGGGGCCCCGAGGGCAGGGGGTCGAGGGAGCAGTACTTC. Translated, it gives CAWGPEGRGSREQYF. The gene calls are TRBV30 and TRBJ2-7, with 7 bases lining up with TRBD1. There are 15 residues in the CDR3. Germline CDR1 GTSNPN, CDR2 SVGIG (reference sequence). V shed 5 bases, J shed 7 bases, and the junction held 17 bases outside the gene matches.